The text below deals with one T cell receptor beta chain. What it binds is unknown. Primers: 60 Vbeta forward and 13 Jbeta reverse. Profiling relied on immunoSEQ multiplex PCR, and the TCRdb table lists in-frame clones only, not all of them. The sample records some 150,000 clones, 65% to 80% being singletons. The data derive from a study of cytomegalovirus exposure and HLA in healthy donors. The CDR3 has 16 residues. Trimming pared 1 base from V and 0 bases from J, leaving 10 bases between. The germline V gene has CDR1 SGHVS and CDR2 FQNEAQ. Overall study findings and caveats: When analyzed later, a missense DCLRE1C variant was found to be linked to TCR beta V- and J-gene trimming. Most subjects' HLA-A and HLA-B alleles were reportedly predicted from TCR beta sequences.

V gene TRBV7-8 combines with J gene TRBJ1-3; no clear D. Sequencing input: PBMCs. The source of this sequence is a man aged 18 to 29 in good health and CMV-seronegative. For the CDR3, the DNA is TGTGCCAGCAGCTTAGACCCTGAGTCCTCTGGAAACACCATATATTTT. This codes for CASSLDPESSGNTIYF.